This record concerns one TCR beta chain sequence. This sample was taken from a study of T cell changes during pregnancy in multiple sclerosis. CDR3 length equals 14 residues. With V trimmed by 6 bases and J by 4 bases, 9 bases remained unmatched. The germline CDR1 and CDR2 sequences are SGHTA and FQGNSA. Profiled with immunoSEQ multiplex PCR; TCRdb holds only in-frame clones, not every one. Found here are about 36,000 clones, just over 90% of them singletons; the top ten hold 0.35% to 0.45%. The source was CD4+ T cells from peripheral blood mononuclear cells, collected in the first trimester of pregnancy. The sequence was obtained from a female donor with multiple sclerosis, enrolled in a pregnancy study. V usage is TRBV7-2 and J usage is TRBJ2-7, with 7 nucleotides matching TRBD1. DNA of the CDR3: TGTGCCAGCAGTAGGACAGGTGGAGTTTACGAGCAGTACTTC. Amino acid sequence: CASSRTGGVYEQYF.